This T cell receptor (beta chain) was sequenced during a study of blood T cell repertoires in COVID-19. Across the whole study: Donors in the United States, Italy and Spain gave samples during acute or convalescent COVID-19. Nucleic acid was either cDNA or gDNA, and it came from T cells, B-cell-depleted T cells, or PBMCs.

In the study's own analysis: It was from reference gene primer amplification that nucleated cell counts were estimated. Assay: immunoSEQ multiplex PCR; the TCRdb copy retains only in-frame clones and omits some. The V and J calls and clone size come from that table; D and trimming were worked out from the DNA. Here the sample spans over 20,000 clones, 83% being singletons. The CDR3 has 15 residues. V gave up 2 bases and J gave up 6 bases, with 17 bases separating them. Germline V lookup: CDR1 SGHKS, CDR2 YYEKEE (reference sequence). V gene TRBV5-5 combines with J gene TRBJ1-2, with D perhaps TRBD1 (6 bases). The sample taken for sequencing was peripheral blood. The source is a human donor in a cohort sampled during active COVID-19. In DNA form, the CDR3 reads TGTGCCAGCAGCTTCCGGGGGGCGTTAGCGGATGGCTACACCTTC. It encodes CASSFRGALADGYTF.